The entry that follows covers one T cell receptor beta chain sequence. Antigen specificity is unknown. The sample's treatment: oral pan-JAK inhibitor, 5-10 mg twice daily. Sampling of alopecia areata patients yielded lesional scalp punch biopsies as well as peripheral blood. This record comes from a study of CD8+ T cells in alopecia areata. The wider study: Those treated were given oral tofacitinib at 5 to 10 mg twice daily. General study findings and limits: Lesional scalp displayed greater clonality than normal scalp, most notably in alopecia totalis/universalis. Tissue-resident alphabeta T cells belonging to normal skin likewise get sequenced within scalp specimens.

Per the germline V gene, CDR1 is KGHSH and CDR2 is LQKENI. The V and J ends lost 4 bases and 0 bases respectively, with 8 bases between them. The CDR3 loop spans 14 amino acids. Once RNA had been extracted, it was reverse transcribed into cDNA to act as the sequencing template. TCRdb's copy holds only in-frame clones and misses some; the assay was immunoSEQ multiplex PCR. The sample records hundreds of thousands of clones, roughly 60% being singletons. This receptor was taken from a human donor with alopecia areata. This chain uses TRBV18 with TRBJ2-3, with D unclear. The specimen was CD4+ T cells sorted from blood, collected at approximately week 52, from a patient treated with tofacitinib. This CDR3 is CASSQGSSTDTQYF. CDR3 in DNA: TGTGCCAGCTCACAGGGCAGTAGCACAGATACGCAGTATTTT.